The sequence of this T cell receptor beta chain was determined in a study of blood T cell repertoires in COVID-19. Trimming cost V 1 base and J 0 bases; bases outside gene matches: 3. The V gene's germline CDR1 is SGHVS and CDR2 FNYEAQ. This CDR3 contains 16 residues. Clones were sequenced by immunoSEQ multiplex PCR, and TCRdb holds only the in-frame ones, with some missing. This sample carries some 390,000 clones, roughly 86% of them seen once, and the ten largest clones take about 2.3%. The chain joins TRBV7-6 to TRBJ1-5, with 7 bases that match TRBD1. The TCR originated in a woman aged 60 to 75 with COVID-19, enrolled during active disease. Sequenced sample: peripheral blood. This CDR3 is CASSLGDSYSNQPQHF. CDR3 DNA sequence: TGTGCCAGCAGCTTAGGGGACAGCTATAGCAATCAGCCCCAGCATTTT. The entire variable domain, with the rest obtained from reference TRBV7-6 and TRBJ1-5, is as follows: GAGVSQSPRYKVTKRGQDVALRCDPISGHVSLYWYRQALGQGPEFLTYFNYEAQQDKSGLPNDRFSAERPEGSISTLTIQRTEQRDSAMYRCASSLGDSYSNQPQHFGDGTRLSIL.